Below, 29 T cell receptor beta chains from the same sample are listed, as sequenced in a study of shared clonotypes between healthy human individuals. Clones were sequenced by immunoSEQ multiplex PCR, and TCRdb holds only the in-frame ones, with some missing. The data show around 1,900,000 clones, 85% to 95% seen once. It was CD45RO-negative cells, positively selected for CCR7, that made up naive CD8 cells, with terminally differentiated effector memory CD45RA+ cells excluded. Sequenced sample: naive CD8+ T cells from PBMCs. The receptor set was obtained from a man between 18 and 29 years old in good health. Some clones in this sample may be carry-over from other donors' samples.

The genes are TRBV5-6 and TRBJ2-1; 13 nucleotides align to TRBD2. V was pared by 3 bases and J by 6 bases, with 6 bases of the junction left unmatched. Germline assignment: CDR1 SGHDT and CDR2 YYEEEE. This CDR3 region has 16 residues. DNA of the CDR3: TGTGCCAGCAGCTCGTTGACTAGCGGGAGGTCCAATGAGCAGTTCTTC. It yields the protein CASSSLTSGRSNEQFF.

As regards this clone: The sample contains more than one DNA sequence encoding this CDR3. V usage is TRBV9 and J usage is TRBJ2-1; D is possibly TRBD2 (6 bases). The CDR3 length is 15 residues. The V gene's germline CDR1 is SGDLS and CDR2 YYNGEE. Trimming took 3 bases from V and 0 from J, leaving 10 bases between them. The CDR3 loop reads CASSAGLSSYNEQFF. In nucleotides, the CDR3 is TGTGCCAGCAGCGCCGGACTAAGCTCCTACAATGAGCAGTTCTTC.

This chain links TRBV19 with TRBJ2-1, with D perhaps matching TRBD1 (5 bases). This CDR3 comprises 12 residues. Germline lookup yields CDR1 LNHDA and CDR2 SQIVND (reference sequence). Trimming took 10 bases from V and 6 from J, leaving 13 bases between them. The CDR3 spells CATLGHLNEQFF. In DNA, the CDR3 is TGTGCCACCTTGGGGCATCTCAATGAGCAGTTCTTC.

Note on this clone: The same CDR3 is also encoded by other DNA sequences in this sample. V gene TRBV7-9 combines with J gene TRBJ2-7, with TRBD1 as a possible D gene (5 bases). The CDR3 loop spans 12 amino acids. Looked up from germline, CDR1 is SEHNR and CDR2 is FQNEAQ (reference sequence). Trimming cost V 1 base and J 5 bases, with 6 bases left between them. In DNA form, the CDR3 reads TGTGCCAGCAGCTTAGAGGGGAACGAGCAGTACTTC. This encodes CASSLEGNEQYF. Supplemented by reference TRBV7-9 and TRBJ2-7, the full variable domain reads DTGVSQNPRHKITKRGQNVTFRCDPISEHNRLYWYRQTLGQGPEFLTYFQNEAQLEKSRLLSDRFSAERPKGSFSTLEIQRTEQGDSAMYLCASSLEGNEQYFGPGTRLTVT.

The CDR3 reads CASSGGQGELFF. As DNA, the CDR3 is TGTGCCAGCAGCGGGGGACAGGGAGAACTTTTCTTT. This chain uses TRBV7-9 with TRBJ1-1; 9 bases map to TRBD1. The length of the CDR3 is 12 residues. J lost 13 bases, V lost 5 bases, and 8 bases had no gene match. CDR1 SEHNR and CDR2 FQNEAQ come from the germline V gene (reference sequence).

In its sample, this clone was seen once. The CDR3 here is CASRGRGEDYGYTF. For the CDR3, the DNA is TGTGCCAGCAGGGGGCGAGGGGAGGACTATGGCTACACCTTC. The genes are TRBV27 and TRBJ1-2; D is perhaps TRBD1 (5 bases). Per the germline V gene, CDR1 is MNHEY and CDR2 is SMNVEV (reference sequence). The CDR3 length is 14 residues. Trimming left V 6 bases short and J 3 bases short, with 14 bases between.

The chain employs TRBV4-1 and TRBJ2-7; 8 bases align to TRBD2. V was pared by 0 bases and J by 4 bases, with 14 bases of the junction left unmatched. The CDR3 spans 18 residues. Germline CDR1 is MGHRA and CDR2 is YSYEKL. CDR3: CASSQDRGGGAWGYEQYF. CDR3 sequence (DNA): TGCGCCAGCAGCCAAGATCGGGGGGGCGGGGCGTGGGGGTACGAGCAGTACTTC.

This clone showed up just once. The gene calls are TRBV5-6 and TRBJ2-3; 11 bases align to TRBD2. This CDR3 contains 17 residues. V was pared by 4 bases and J by 1 base, with 8 bases of the junction left unmatched. In germline, CDR1 is SGHDT, CDR2 YYEEEE. The CDR3 bases are TGTGCCAGCAGCGCTAACGTAGCGGGAGGGGGCACAGATACGCAGTATTTT. This sequence encodes CASSANVAGGGTDTQYF.

CDR3 DNA sequence: TGTGCCAGCAGTTCCGGGCAGCACAATCAGCCCCAGCATTTT. It encodes CASSSGQHNQPQHF. This sequence joins TRBV27 and TRBJ1-5; D uncertain. The germline CDR1 and CDR2 sequences are MNHEY and SMNVEV (reference sequence). V lost 4 bases and J lost 3, with 10 bases in between. This CDR3 has 14 amino acids.

The chain has TRBV11-2 and TRBJ1-2, with D unclear. V was pared by 5 bases and J by 3 bases, with 16 bases between. CDR1 and CDR2 from the germline V gene are SGHAT and FQNNGV. The CDR3 is made up of 15 amino acids. The CDR3 protein is CASSLRNRAYYGYTF. CDR3 DNA: TGTGCCAGCAGCCTAAGGAACAGAGCCTACTATGGCTACACCTTC.

The chain employs TRBV5-6 and TRBJ2-7; TRBD2 matches 9 bases. The CDR3 is 17 amino acids. V shed 0 bases and J 4 bases; nucleotides not matched to a gene: 11. CDR1 and CDR2 (germline): SGHDT, YYEEEE. The DNA of the CDR3 is TGTGCCAGCAGCTTGGCTAGCCCTAGCGGGATCCAATACGAGCAGTACTTC. It yields the protein CASSLASPSGIQYEQYF.

The rearrangement uses TRBV9 and TRBJ1-2; tentatively, D is TRBD1 (5 bases). Trimming removed 0 bases at V and 7 bases at J, with 16 bases between. CDR3 size: 15 residues. Germline loops: CDR1 SGDLS, CDR2 YYNGEE. This CDR3 is CASSVGGQGSLGYTF. The CDR3 nucleotides read TGTGCCAGCAGCGTAGGAGGGCAGGGCTCCCTTGGCTACACCTTC. Combining the CDR3 with reference TRBV9 and TRBJ1-2 gives the whole variable domain DSGVTQTPKHLITATGQRVTLRCSPRSGDLSVYWYQQSLDQGLQFLIQYYNGEERAKGNILERFSAQQFPDLHSELNLSSLELGDSALYFCASSVGGQGSLGYTFGSGTRLTVV.

The chain combines TRBV12-5 with TRBJ1-2; 8 bases match TRBD1. The CDR3 extends over 17 amino acids. V lost 5 bases and J lost 3; bases outside the gene matches: 14. CDR1 is LGHNT and CDR2 is FRNRAP in the germline V gene. The CDR3 DNA reads TGTGCTAGTGGTCCGCAATCTCCGACAGGGGAGGACTATGGCTACACCTTC. As protein: CASGPQSPTGEDYGYTF.

This rearrangement joins TRBV7-9 to TRBJ2-1; D remains ambiguous. Trimming took 4 bases from V and 1 from J, leaving 8 bases between them. The CDR3 length is 14 residues. Germline CDR1 is SEHNR and CDR2 is FQNEAQ (reference sequence). The CDR3 loop reads CASSSPQSYNEQFF. The CDR3 DNA sequence: TGTGCCAGCAGCTCACCTCAATCCTACAATGAGCAGTTCTTC.

The rearrangement uses TRBV11-2 and TRBJ2-2; possible D gene TRBD1, 5 bases. Germline CDR1 and CDR2: SGHAT and FQNNGV. The CDR3 consists of 17 residues. V dropped 2 bases and J dropped 7 bases, with 20 bases sitting between them. The CDR3 loop reads CASSLQTLRAQYGELFF. The DNA for the CDR3 is TGTGCCAGCAGCTTACAAACCCTCAGGGCTCAGTACGGGGAGCTGTTTTTT.

This chain uses TRBV10-3 with TRBJ2-7; a weak D match, TRBD2 (7 bases). From germline, CDR1 is ENHRY and CDR2 SYGVKD. There are 16 residues in the CDR3. Between the trimmed V and J ends, which lost 0 bases and 1 base, there was a span of 13 bases. CDR3 nucleotides: TGTGCCATCAGTGAGTCGGGGGGGCTTAGGTCCTACGAGCAGTACTTC. Its protein product is CAISESGGLRSYEQYF.

This chain connects TRBV27 to TRBJ2-7; TRBD2 aligns across 7 bases. V was pared by 5 bases and J by 0 bases, with 10 bases of the junction left unmatched. In germline, CDR1 is MNHEY, CDR2 SMNVEV (reference sequence). The CDR3 spans 16 residues. In DNA, the CDR3 is TGTGCCAGCAGTAGCGCGAGGGAGGGCAACTCCTACGAGCAGTACTTC. Its protein is CASSSAREGNSYEQYF.

On this clone itself: Additional DNA sequences in this sample encode the identical CDR3. The V gene is TRBV7-9, the J gene TRBJ2-7; D is perhaps TRBD2 (5 bases). Germline CDR1 is SEHNR and CDR2 is FQNEAQ (reference sequence). V dropped 5 bases and J dropped 1 base, with 12 bases sitting between them. This CDR3 is 14 amino acids long. CDR3 protein: CASSLGLLSYEQYF. The DNA for the CDR3 is TGTGCCAGCAGCCTCGGACTCCTTTCCTACGAGCAGTACTTC.

On this clone: The identical CDR3 is also encoded by other nucleotide sequences in the sample. The V call is TRBV9, the J call TRBJ2-2, with 8 positions matching TRBD1. This CDR3 comprises 16 residues. Losses at the gene ends were 3 bases for V and 1 base for J; bases not matched to a gene: 5. Germline V lookup: CDR1 SGDLS, CDR2 YYNGEE. Here the CDR3 DNA reads TGTGCCAGCAGCGCCCCCGGGACAGGGAACACCGGGGAGCTGTTTTTT. It specifies CASSAPGTGNTGELFF.

V and J are TRBV27 and TRBJ1-5; 9 nucleotides align to TRBD1. The CDR3 totals 14 residues. Looked up from germline, CDR1 is MNHEY and CDR2 is SMNVEV (reference sequence). Losses at the gene ends were 6 bases for V and 7 bases for J; bases not matched to a gene: 7. CDR3 DNA sequence: TGTGCCAGCAGGAACAGGGGGCTCGGGCAGCCCCAGCATTTT. The encoded protein is CASRNRGLGQPQHF.

The chain uses TRBV21-1 and TRBJ2-5; the table gives TRBD2 as D, unverified against the DNA. TRBV21-1 is tagged as a pseudogene. The CDR3 spans 15 residues. The CDR3 loop reads CASSKGGRTTGTQYF. The CDR3 DNA reads as TGTGCCAGCAGCAAAGGAGGGAGGACAACGGGGACCCAGTACTTC.

The chain combines TRBV6-5 with TRBJ1-2; D ambiguous. Germline CDR1 MNHEY, CDR2 SVGAGI. The CDR3 sequence is 14 residues long. With 4 bases removed from V and 5 bases from J, the gap between germline ends came to 14 bases. In nucleotides, the CDR3 is TGTGCCAGCAGTTTCGGCGGTGGCGCGTATGGCTACACCTTC. It codes for CASSFGGGAYGYTF.

The chain carries TRBV7-9 and TRBJ2-7; a weak D match, TRBD2 (6 bases). Germline V gene sequence: CDR1 SEHNR, CDR2 FQNEAQ (reference sequence). CDR3 size: 11 residues. Trimming shortened V by 11 bases and J by 3 bases, and 11 bases separated the two germline ends. CDR3 loop: CAWGDLYEQYF. Here the CDR3 DNA reads TGTGCCTGGGGGGATCTCTACGAGCAGTACTTC. The whole variable domain, filled in from reference TRBV7-9 and TRBJ2-7, reads DTGVSQNPRHKITKRGQNVTFRCDPISEHNRLYWYRQTLGQGPEFLTYFQNEAQLEKSRLLSDRFSAERPKGSFSTLEIQRTEQGDSAMYLCAWGDLYEQYFGPGTRLTVT.

The rearrangement uses TRBV25-1 and TRBJ2-1; 10 bases fit TRBD2. J gave up 4 bases and V 2 bases, and 5 bases lay outside the gene matches. Germline V gene data show CDR1 as MGHDK and CDR2 as SYGVNS. The CDR3 totals 16 residues. CDR3 residues: CASSELTSGVYNEQFF. The CDR3 nucleotides read TGTGCCAGCAGTGAACTCACTAGCGGGGTATACAATGAGCAGTTCTTC. Variable domain in full (rest from reference TRBV25-1 and TRBJ2-1): EADIYQTPRYLVIGTGKKITLECSQTMGHDKMYWYQQDPGMELHLIHYSYGVNSTEKGDLSSESTVSRIRTEHFPLTLESARPSHTSQYLCASSELTSGVYNEQFFGPGTRLTVL.

The chain is built from TRBV2 and TRBJ2-3; D gene ambiguous. V was trimmed by 5 bases and J by 1 base, leaving 19 bases between them. The germline gives CDR1 SNHLY, CDR2 FYNNEI. This CDR3 has 17 residues. The CDR3 DNA reads as TGTGCCAGCAGTAAAATAGGGTTGACATCACGCACAGATACGCAGTATTTT. Translation gives CASSKIGLTSRTDTQYF. The complete variable domain, with remaining parts taken from reference TRBV2 and TRBJ2-3, reads EPEVTQTPSHQVTQMGQEVILRCVPISNHLYFYWYRQILGQKVEFLVSFYNNEISEKSEIFDDQFSVERPDGSNFTLKIRSTKLEDSAMYFCASSKIGLTSRTDTQYFGPGTRLTVL.

This sequence joins TRBV27 and TRBJ2-1, with D perhaps matching TRBD1 (5 bases). This CDR3 spans 15 amino acids. CDR1 MNHEY and CDR2 SMNVEV come from the germline V gene (reference sequence). Trimming removed 2 bases at V and 6 bases at J, with 14 bases between. CDR3 sequence reads: CASSLGATDFNEQFF. In nucleotides, the CDR3 is TGTGCCAGCAGTTTAGGGGCTACTGATTTCAATGAGCAGTTCTTC.

The chain carries TRBV5-1 and TRBJ2-1; 8 nucleotides line up with TRBD1. The CDR3 is made up of 16 amino acids. Germline V lookup: CDR1 SGHRS, CDR2 YFSETQ. With V trimmed by 1 base and J by 4 bases, 7 bases remained unmatched. CDR3 nucleotide sequence: TGCGCCAGCAGCTTGTCGTCAGGGGGCATATACAATGAGCAGTTCTTC. Its protein product is CASSLSSGGIYNEQFF.

The chain joins TRBV5-1 to TRBJ2-1; possibly TRBD1 or TRBD2 for D (6 bases each). The CDR3 contains 16 residues. Germline V gene lookup returns CDR1 SGHRS and CDR2 YFSETQ. Trimming shortened V by 5 bases and J by 1 base, and 16 bases separated the two germline ends. The CDR3 bases are TGCGCCAGCAGACAGTGGGGGGCCGCATCCTACAATGAGCAGTTCTTC. Its translation is CASRQWGAASYNEQFF.

The rearrangement uses TRBV15 and TRBJ2-3; 9 bases are a match to TRBD2. CDR3 size: 17 residues. Germline V gives CDR1 LNHNV, CDR2 YYDKDF (reference sequence). V gave up 3 bases and J gave up 4 bases; unmatched junction bases: 11. CDR3 sequence (DNA): TGTGCCACCAGCAGTGGTGTTGCTAGCGGGGTTTCAGATACGCAGTATTTT. Its protein product is CATSSGVASGVSDTQYF.